These 31 T cell receptor beta chains came from one sample sequenced in a study of CD8+CD57+ T cells in acquired aplastic anemia. Both TCR beta VDJ combination and CDR3 sequence profiling were carried out. Genomic DNA was the template for this profiling. In TCRdb, the reads were re-called with MiXCR into one record per CDR3 protein. The sample has 200,000 or so distinct CDR3 sequences, just under 50% seen once. Patients who underwent sequencing had shown CD8+CD57+ cell expansion by flow cytometry. The sample consisted of sorted CD4+, CD8+, or CD8+CD57+ T cells (not recorded which) from PBMCs. The receptors were sampled from a human donor with aplastic anemia.

The chain couples TRBV15 to TRBJ1-2; D call uncertain. The CDR3 sequence is 14 residues long. The V and J ends lost 4 bases and 7 bases respectively, with 16 bases between them. In germline, CDR1 is LNHNV, CDR2 YYDKDF (reference sequence). The CDR3 sequence is CATSTYDSKGGYTF. In DNA, the CDR3 is TGTGCCACCAGCACCTACGACTCAAAGGGTGGCTACACCTTC.

Points on this clonotype: A much larger clonotype is one base distant, so this may be a read error. The chain recombines TRBV2 with TRBJ2-5; 7 positions agree with TRBD1. CDR1 and CDR2 (germline): SNHLY, FYNNEI. The CDR3 extends over 14 amino acids. CDR3: CASRPDRAWETQDF. The CDR3 DNA reads TGTGCCAGCAGACCCGACAGGGCCTGGGAGACCCAGGACTTC.

V gene TRBV19 combines with J gene TRBJ1-2; D uncertain. Trimming took off 1 base at V and 6 bases at J, with 15 bases between the two ends. The CDR3 is 15 amino acids. Germline V gene sequence: CDR1 LNHDA, CDR2 SQIVND (reference sequence). This chain's CDR3 is CASSIGSAVGHGYTF. The CDR3 DNA follows: TGTGCCAGTAGTATAGGAAGCGCGGTGGGTCATGGCTACACCTTC.

This clonotype was observed a handful of times. The final CDR3 position lacks the conserved phenylalanine or tryptophan, pointing to a likely read error. The limits of the CDR3 on the DNA are not certain, so only TCRdb's listed CDR3 is given. This chain joins TRBV12-1 and TRBJ2-1. TRBV12-1 is flagged as a pseudogene. The CDR3 is 11 amino acids long, termini counted. The CDR3 sequence: CASSFVGEQFL.

Comment on this clonotype: A read error may account for a junction end that differs from germline. As DNA, the CDR3 is TGTGCCGGCAGCCTAATGGGTTCCTGCTTCACCTTC. Its protein product is CAGSLMGSCFTF. The gene calls are TRBV7-3 and TRBJ1-2, with unresolved D. Germline values: CDR1 SGHTA, CDR2 FQGTGA. The CDR3 runs 12 residues.

There are many counts of this clonotype. This rearrangement joins TRBV29-1 to TRBJ1-5; D not resolved. Trimming removed 4 bases from V and 2 bases from J, with 9 bases in between. Germline V gene sequence: CDR1 SQVTM, CDR2 ANQGSEA. The CDR3 totals 13 residues. CDR3 region: CSVVTTGNQPQHF. Written as DNA, the CDR3 is TGCAGCGTTGTAACCACTGGCAATCAGCCCCAGCATTTT.

The J gene is TRBJ2-1, the V gene TRBV10-3, with D possibly being TRBD2 (5 bases). The ends were cut back, 10 bases at V and 5 bases at J, with 21 bases in the middle. This CDR3 spans 15 amino acids. CDR1 is ENHRY and CDR2 is SYGVKD in the germline V gene. This CDR3 is CATRTRTDGDNEQFF. The CDR3 nucleotides are TGTGCCACCCGGACGAGGACTGATGGGGACAATGAGCAGTTCTTC.

The chain is built from TRBV5-1 and TRBJ2-7; TRBD2 is a possible D gene (5 bases). The V and J ends lost 0 bases and 2 bases respectively, with 9 bases between them. The CDR3 extends over 14 amino acids. Germline CDR1 is SGHRS and CDR2 is YFSETQ. The CDR3 protein is CASSLGRRPYEQYF. CDR3 in DNA: TGCGCCAGCAGCTTGGGGAGGAGACCCTACGAGCAGTACTTC.

This clonotype was picked up many times. This chain links TRBV9 with TRBJ2-1, with D perhaps matching TRBD1 (5 bases). CDR3 length: 15 residues. V lost 0 bases and J lost 1, with 8 bases in between. Looked up from germline, CDR1 is SGDLS and CDR2 is YYNGEE. The CDR3 DNA sequence: TGTGCCAGCAGCGTAGTCAGGGATTCCTACAATGAGCAGTTCTTC. Amino acid sequence: CASSVVRDSYNEQFF.

V and J are TRBV10-3 and TRBJ2-7; D remains ambiguous. Germline V gives CDR1 ENHRY, CDR2 SYGVKD. This CDR3 is built from 12 residues. The V end was cut by 6 bases, the J end by 5 bases, with 11 bases between. This CDR3 reads CAIRGSRDEQYF. CDR3 DNA sequence: TGTGCCATCAGGGGCTCTCGGGACGAGCAGTACTTC.

This clonotype showed up just once. With a much larger clone just one base away, this may be a read error. CDR3 sequence (DNA): TGTGCCAGCAGCCTACGTCGGGTTTTGAGCACTGAAGCTTTCTTT. Protein: CASSLRRVLSTEAFF. This chain joins TRBV7-2 and TRBJ1-1; D is ambiguous. The germline V gene encodes CDR1 SGHTA and CDR2 FQGNSA. This CDR3 has 15 residues. Trimming stripped 5 bases from V and 4 bases from J, with 17 bases between.

This clonotype was seen a handful of times. This chain uses TRBV10-2 with TRBJ1-2, with D perhaps matching TRBD1 (6 bases). Trimming stripped 4 bases from V and 6 bases from J, with 12 bases between. Germline lookup yields CDR1 WSHSY and CDR2 SAAADI. The CDR3 is 13 residues long. The CDR3 loop reads CASSALRGDGYTF. The CDR3 coding sequence is TGCGCCAGCAGTGCTCTCAGGGGCGATGGCTACACCTTC.

The sample holds many counts of this clonotype. The gene calls are TRBV10-3 and TRBJ2-7; TRBD2 aligns across 8 bases. V was pared by 2 bases and J by 2 bases, with 5 bases of the junction left unmatched. Germline V gives CDR1 ENHRY, CDR2 SYGVKD. The CDR3 is 15 residues long. CDR3 nucleotides: TGTGCCATCAGTGAGGGAACGGGAGGGGCCTACGAGCAGTACTTC. This translates into CAISEGTGGAYEQYF.

Regarding this clonotype: A much more abundant neighbour one base away suggests this may be a read error. CDR3 protein: CARKGRGLYGYTF. In DNA, the CDR3 is TGTGCCAGGAAGGGACGGGGGCTCTATGGCTACACCTTC. V usage is TRBV2 and J usage is TRBJ1-2; possibly TRBD1 for D (6 bases). Per the germline V gene, CDR1 is SNHLY and CDR2 is FYNNEI. V lost 9 bases and J lost 4, with 15 bases in between. The CDR3 is made up of 13 amino acids.

This sequence joins TRBV20-1 and TRBJ1-2; 8 nucleotides align to TRBD1. V lost 5 bases, J lost 6 bases, and 14 bases stayed unmatched. CDR1 and CDR2 (germline): DFQATT, SNEGSKA (reference sequence). There are 15 residues in the CDR3. This chain's CDR3 is CSAGTGPTGGNGYTF. The CDR3, as DNA: TGCAGTGCTGGAACAGGCCCTACAGGGGGGAATGGCTACACCTTC.

This clonotype was counted between two and nine times. The chain recombines TRBV11-3 with TRBJ1-1, with a possible D match to TRBD1 (6 bases). V gave up 1 base and J gave up 8 bases, with 17 bases separating them. This CDR3 has 15 residues. Germline CDR1 is SGHNT and CDR2 is YENEEA. CDR3 sequence reads: CASSLVALGADEAFF. The DNA for the CDR3 is TGTGCCAGCAGCTTAGTCGCCCTGGGGGCGGACGAAGCTTTCTTT.

This rearrangement joins TRBV10-1 to TRBJ1-1; no clear D gene. Germline CDR1 WNHNN, CDR2 SYGVQD (reference sequence). With 2 bases removed from V and 3 bases from J, the gap between germline ends came to 10 bases. The CDR3 runs 14 residues. CDR3 sequence reads: CASSEPVGYTEAFF. DNA of the CDR3: TGCGCCAGCAGTGAGCCCGTCGGGTACACTGAAGCTTTCTTT.

The rearrangement joins TRBV7-8 to TRBJ2-5, with D uncertain. The germline V gene encodes CDR1 SGHVS and CDR2 FQNEAQ. The CDR3 is made up of 15 amino acids. Trimming left V 4 bases short and J 4 bases short, with 16 bases between. CDR3 DNA sequence: TGTGCCAGCAGCTCGCGACCCAGATGGGGAGAGACCCAGTACTTC. Translating gives CASSSRPRWGETQYF.

The chain is built from TRBV7-3 and TRBJ1-1; tentatively, D is TRBD1 (5 bases). V lost 5 bases and J 1 base, leaving 8 bases between the germline ends. There are 13 residues in the CDR3. Germline CDR1 reads SGHTA; CDR2 reads FQGTGA. CDR3 amino acids: CASSRGRNTEAFF. The CDR3 nucleotides read TGTGCCAGCAGCCGGGGCAGGAACACTGAAGCTTTCTTT. Using reference TRBV7-3 and TRBJ1-1 for the parts outside the CDR3, the full variable domain is GAGVSQTPSNKVTEKGKYVELRCDPISGHTALYWYRQSLGQGPEFLIYFQGTGAADDSGLPNDRFFAVRPEGSVSTLKIQRTERGDSAVYLCASSRGRNTEAFFGQGTRLTVV.

The V gene is TRBV24-1, the J gene TRBJ2-7; 7 bases are shared with TRBD1. Germline loops: CDR1 KGHDR, CDR2 SFDVKD. The CDR3 covers 12 residues. After removal of 5 bases from V and 4 bases from J, the junction contained 1 base not matched to a gene. For the CDR3, the DNA is TGTGCCACCAGTGCAGGGGGATACGAGCAGTACTTC. This gives the protein CATSAGGYEQYF.

In this sample, this clonotype turned up once. The chain employs TRBV11-3 and TRBJ2-3; D ambiguous. The germline V gene has CDR1 SGHNT and CDR2 YENEEA. Trimming stripped 4 bases from V and 6 bases from J, with 8 bases between. This CDR3 spans 12 amino acids. The CDR3 bases are TGTGCCAGCAGCTCTTCGGGCGATACGCAGTATTTT. Protein: CASSSSGDTQYF. Supplemented by reference TRBV11-3 and TRBJ2-3, the full variable domain reads EAGVVQSPRYKIIEKKQPVAFWCNPISGHNTLYWYLQNLGQGPELLIRYENEEAVDDSQLPKDRFSAERLKGVDSTLKIQPAELGDSAVYLCASSSSGDTQYFGPGTRLTVL.

The chain links TRBV10-1 to TRBJ2-2; TRBD2 aligns across 8 bases. Germline CDR1 and CDR2: WNHNN and SYGVQD (reference sequence). J was trimmed by 5 bases and V by 5 bases; bases with no gene match: 7. The CDR3 covers 15 residues. The CDR3 loop reads CASSSGTRGTGELFF. CDR3 DNA: TGCGCCAGCAGTTCCGGGACTAGAGGGACCGGGGAGCTGTTTTTT.

The V and J genes are TRBV20-1 and TRBJ2-2; TRBD2 agrees at 8 bases. V dropped 0 bases and J dropped 2; count of bases not matched to a gene: 5. Germline V gene lookup returns CDR1 DFQATT and CDR2 SNEGSKA (reference sequence). The CDR3 covers 16 residues. CDR3 sequence: CSARDLGLGNTGELFF. Written as DNA, the CDR3 is TGCAGTGCTAGAGATCTGGGACTAGGCAACACCGGGGAGCTGTTTTTT.

The gene calls are TRBV10-3 and TRBJ2-3, with 13 bases identical to TRBD2. Unmatched junction bases numbered 13, after V lost 6 bases and J lost 10 bases. Per germline, CDR1 ENHRY and CDR2 SYGVKD. The CDR3 runs to 16 residues. CDR3 in DNA: TGTGCCATCAGCGGGGGACTAGCGGGGACTCAGGTAGCGCAGTATTTT. The encoded protein is CAISGGLAGTQVAQYF.

The gene calls are TRBV5-1 and TRBJ2-7; 14 bases are a match to TRBD2. V shed 9 bases, J shed 6 bases, and the junction held 8 bases outside the gene matches. The CDR3 is made up of 14 amino acids. Germline assignment: CDR1 SGHRS and CDR2 YFSETQ. The CDR3 sequence: CATQGLAGVGEQYF. Written as DNA, the CDR3 is TGCGCCACCCAGGGACTAGCGGGAGTTGGCGAGCAGTACTTC.

A remark on this clonotype: A much larger clone differs from this one at a single base, so this may be a read error. The rearrangement uses TRBV11-2 and TRBJ2-4; a weak D match, TRBD2 (5 bases). This CDR3 is built from 15 residues. Germline V gene lookup returns CDR1 SGHAT and CDR2 FQNNGV. The CDR3 region is CACSLETIAKNIQYF. DNA of the CDR3: TGTGCCTGCAGCTTAGAGACTATAGCCAAAAACATTCAGTACTTC.

The chain joins TRBV7-2 to TRBJ2-2; no clear D gene. The germline CDR1 and CDR2 sequences are SGHTA and FQGNSA. Trimming left V 6 bases short and J 5 bases short, with 16 bases between. CDR3 length equals 15 residues. This CDR3 is CASSREPAGTGELFF. In nucleotides, the CDR3 is TGTGCCAGCAGTCGAGAACCAGCCGGGACCGGGGAGCTGTTTTTT.

This clonotype showed up just a few times. In DNA, the CDR3 is TGTGCCAGCAGCCCCATAACCCTGGGGGACACTGAAGCTTTCTTT. Translation gives CASSPITLGDTEAFF. The genes are TRBV25-1 and TRBJ1-1; TRBD1 is a possible D gene (5 bases). The CDR3 extends over 15 amino acids. Trimming removed 6 bases from V and 3 bases from J, with 17 bases in between. Germline-derived CDR1 and CDR2 are MGHDK and SYGVNS. The full variable domain, in which reference TRBV25-1 and TRBJ1-1 provide the parts outside the CDR3, is EADIYQTPRYLVIGTGKKITLECSQTMGHDKMYWYQQDPGMELHLIHYSYGVNSTEKGDLSSESTVSRIRTEHFPLTLESARPSHTSQYLCASSPITLGDTEAFFGQGTRLTVV.

J is TRBJ2-3 and V is TRBV28; 8 bases agree with TRBD2. Per the germline V gene, CDR1 is MDHEN and CDR2 is SYDVKM. With V trimmed by 7 bases and J by 5 bases, 5 bases remained unmatched. There are 13 residues in the CDR3. This chain's CDR3 is CASNLLAGDTQYF. The CDR3 DNA sequence: TGTGCCAGCAACCTTCTAGCGGGAGATACGCAGTATTTT.

Points on this clonotype: A much bigger clone sits one base away, suggesting this may be a read error. DNA of the CDR3: TGTGCCTGTAGTGTTGGTACGGACTACGAGCAGTACTTC. Its translation is CACSVGTDYEQYF. This chain connects TRBV30 to TRBJ2-7; no reliable D call. This CDR3 spans 13 amino acids. CDR1 is GTSNPN, CDR2 SVGIG, per germline (reference sequence).

This clonotype came up many times. The rearrangement joins TRBV24-1 to TRBJ2-5; TRBD2 matches 7 bases. V gave up 9 bases and J gave up 2 bases; unmatched junction bases: 8. The V gene's germline CDR1 is KGHDR and CDR2 SFDVKD. The CDR3 is 14 amino acids. The CDR3 sequence is CATHGGSGQETQYF. For the CDR3, the DNA is TGTGCCACCCACGGGGGGAGCGGGCAAGAGACCCAGTACTTC.